This entry is about one T cell receptor beta chain. No antigen is known for it. This sample is part of a study of T cell responses to AZD1222 COVID-19 vaccine. Study observations and caveats: All repertoire sampling was performed exclusively after the peak T cell response. Donors were largely white British and mainly female; clonal diversity was possibly underestimated. Spike-specific TCR breadth and depth went up after people got two AZD1222 doses. The study reported that nearly half of spike-specific TCRs target unmutated variant regions.

The CDR3 is 14 amino acids. CDR1 and CDR2 (germline): MNHEY, SVGAGI. Deletions cut 5 bases from V and 7 bases from J, with 15 bases between. Assay used: immunoSEQ multiplex PCR; TCRdb lists only in-frame clones, some missing. The data show fewer than 150,000 clones, about nine tenths seen once. The gene calls are TRBV6-5 and TRBJ1-5, with a tentative D call TRBD1 (6 bases). The material sequenced was peripheral blood, taken on day 0 of AZD1222 vaccination. The origin of this receptor is an adult in good health. CDR3 in amino acids: CASSRAGADQPQHF. DNA of the CDR3: TGTGCCAGCAGTCGGGCGGGGGCAGACCAGCCCCAGCATTTT.